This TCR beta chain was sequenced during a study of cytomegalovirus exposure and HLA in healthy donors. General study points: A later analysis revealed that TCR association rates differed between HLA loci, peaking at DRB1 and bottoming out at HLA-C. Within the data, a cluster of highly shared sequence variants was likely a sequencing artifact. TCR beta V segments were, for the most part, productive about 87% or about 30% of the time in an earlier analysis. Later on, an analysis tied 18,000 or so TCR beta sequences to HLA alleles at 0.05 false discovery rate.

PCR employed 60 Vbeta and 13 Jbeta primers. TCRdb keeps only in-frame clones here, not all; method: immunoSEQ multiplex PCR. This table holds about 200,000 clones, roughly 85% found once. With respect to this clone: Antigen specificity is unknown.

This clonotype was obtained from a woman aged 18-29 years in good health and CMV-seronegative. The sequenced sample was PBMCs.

The CDR3, as DNA: TGTGCCAGCAGCTTAAGCGACAGCCAAGAGACCCAGTACTTC. It translates to CASSLSDSQETQYF. The J gene is TRBJ2-5, the V gene TRBV11-3; possible D gene TRBD1, 5 bases. Looked up from germline, CDR1 is SGHNT and CDR2 is YENEEA. V lost 2 bases and J 1 base, leaving 8 bases between the germline ends. CDR3 length equals 14 residues.